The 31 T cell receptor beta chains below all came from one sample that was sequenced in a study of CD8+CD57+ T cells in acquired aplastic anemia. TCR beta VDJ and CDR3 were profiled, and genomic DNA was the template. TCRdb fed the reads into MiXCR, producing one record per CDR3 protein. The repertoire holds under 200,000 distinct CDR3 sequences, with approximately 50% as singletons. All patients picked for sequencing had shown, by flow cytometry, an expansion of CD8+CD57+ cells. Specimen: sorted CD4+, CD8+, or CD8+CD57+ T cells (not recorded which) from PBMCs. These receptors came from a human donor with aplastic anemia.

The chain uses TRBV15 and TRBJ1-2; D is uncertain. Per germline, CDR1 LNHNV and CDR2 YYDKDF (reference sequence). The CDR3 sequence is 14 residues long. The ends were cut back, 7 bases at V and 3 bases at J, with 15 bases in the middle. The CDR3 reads CATIKGRGDYGYTF. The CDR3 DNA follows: TGTGCCACCATCAAGGGCCGGGGAGACTATGGCTACACCTTC.

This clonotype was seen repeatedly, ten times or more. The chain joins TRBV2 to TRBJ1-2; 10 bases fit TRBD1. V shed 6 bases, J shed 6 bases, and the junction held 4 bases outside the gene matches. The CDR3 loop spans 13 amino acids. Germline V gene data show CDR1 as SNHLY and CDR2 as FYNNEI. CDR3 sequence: CASRPGQGHGYTF. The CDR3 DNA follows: TGTGCCAGCAGACCGGGACAGGGGCATGGCTACACCTTC.

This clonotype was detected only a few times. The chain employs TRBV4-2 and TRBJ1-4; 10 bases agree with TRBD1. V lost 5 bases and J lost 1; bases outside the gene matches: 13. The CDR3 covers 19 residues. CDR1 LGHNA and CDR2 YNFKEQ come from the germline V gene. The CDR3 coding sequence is TGTGCCAGCAGCGCAACCCGGGACAGGGGAGATGGAACTAATGAAAAACTGTTTTTT. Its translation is CASSATRDRGDGTNEKLFF.

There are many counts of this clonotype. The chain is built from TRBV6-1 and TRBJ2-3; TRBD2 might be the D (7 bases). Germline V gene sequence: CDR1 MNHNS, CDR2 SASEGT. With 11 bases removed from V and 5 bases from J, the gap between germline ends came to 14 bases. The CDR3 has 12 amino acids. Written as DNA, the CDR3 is TGTGCCTCCAAGGGGGAGGGAGATACGCAGTATTTT. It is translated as CASKGEGDTQYF.

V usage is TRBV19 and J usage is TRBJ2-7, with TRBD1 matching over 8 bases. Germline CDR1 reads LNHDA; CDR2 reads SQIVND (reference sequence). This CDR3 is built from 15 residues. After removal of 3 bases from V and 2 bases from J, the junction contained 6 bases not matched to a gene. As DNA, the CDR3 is TGTGCCAGTAGTATTACGACAGGGGATACCTACGAGCAGTACTTC. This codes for CASSITTGDTYEQYF.

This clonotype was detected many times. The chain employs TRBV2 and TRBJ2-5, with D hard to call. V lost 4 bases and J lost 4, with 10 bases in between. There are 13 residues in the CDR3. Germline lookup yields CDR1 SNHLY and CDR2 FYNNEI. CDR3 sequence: CASSVPAGETQYF. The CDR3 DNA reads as TGTGCCAGCAGTGTTCCAGCAGGAGAGACCCAGTACTTC.

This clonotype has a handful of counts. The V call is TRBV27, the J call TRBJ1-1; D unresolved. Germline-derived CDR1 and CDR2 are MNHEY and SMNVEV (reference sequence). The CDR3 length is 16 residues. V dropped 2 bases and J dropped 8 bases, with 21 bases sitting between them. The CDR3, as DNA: TGTGCCAGCAGTTTACTTCTAGGCGTCGAGGGCAGGGAAGCTTTCTTT. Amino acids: CASSLLLGVEGREAFF.

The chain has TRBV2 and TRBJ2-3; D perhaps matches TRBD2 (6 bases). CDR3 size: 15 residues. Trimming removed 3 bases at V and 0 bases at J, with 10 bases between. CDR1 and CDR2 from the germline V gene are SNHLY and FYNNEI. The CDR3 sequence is CASSDSGLSTDTQYF. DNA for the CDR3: TGTGCCAGCAGTGATAGCGGACTTAGCACAGATACGCAGTATTTT.

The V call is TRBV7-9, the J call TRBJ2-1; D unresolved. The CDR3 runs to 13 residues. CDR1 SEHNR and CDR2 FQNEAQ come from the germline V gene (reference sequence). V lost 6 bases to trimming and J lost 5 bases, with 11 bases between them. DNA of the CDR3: TGTGCCAGCAGATCGGTTACCCACAATGAGCAGTTCTTC. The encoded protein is CASRSVTHNEQFF.

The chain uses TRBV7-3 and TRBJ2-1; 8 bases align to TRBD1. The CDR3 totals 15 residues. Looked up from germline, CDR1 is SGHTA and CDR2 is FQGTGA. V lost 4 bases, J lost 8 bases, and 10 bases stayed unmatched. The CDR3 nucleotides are TGTGCCAGCAGCTCCCGACAGGGGATGAGAGATGAGCAGTTCTTC. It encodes CASSSRQGMRDEQFF.

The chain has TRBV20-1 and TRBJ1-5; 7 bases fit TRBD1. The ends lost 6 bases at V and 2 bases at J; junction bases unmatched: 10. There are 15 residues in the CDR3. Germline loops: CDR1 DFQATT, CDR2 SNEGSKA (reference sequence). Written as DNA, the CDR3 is TGCAGTGCGCGACCGCTCGGACAGGGCAATCAGCCCCAGCATTTT. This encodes CSARPLGQGNQPQHF.

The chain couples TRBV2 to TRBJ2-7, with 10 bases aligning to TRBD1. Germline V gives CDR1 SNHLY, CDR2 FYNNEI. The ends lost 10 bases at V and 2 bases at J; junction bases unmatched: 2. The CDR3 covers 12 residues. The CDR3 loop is CATGQGAYEQYF. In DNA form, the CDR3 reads TGTGCCACCGGACAGGGGGCCTACGAGCAGTACTTC.

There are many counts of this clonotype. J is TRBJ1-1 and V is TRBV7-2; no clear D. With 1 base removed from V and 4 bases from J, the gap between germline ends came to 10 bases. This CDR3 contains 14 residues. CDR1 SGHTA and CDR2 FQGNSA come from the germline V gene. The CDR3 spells CASSLVLGATEAFF. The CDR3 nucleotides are TGTGCCAGCAGCTTAGTCCTGGGTGCCACTGAAGCTTTCTTT.

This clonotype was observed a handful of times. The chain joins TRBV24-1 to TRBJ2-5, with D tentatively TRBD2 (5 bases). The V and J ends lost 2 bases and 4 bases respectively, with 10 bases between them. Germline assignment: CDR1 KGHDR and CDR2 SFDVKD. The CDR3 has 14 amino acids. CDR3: CATSDSKGRETQYF. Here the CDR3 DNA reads TGTGCCACCAGTGATTCCAAAGGGAGAGAGACCCAGTACTTC.

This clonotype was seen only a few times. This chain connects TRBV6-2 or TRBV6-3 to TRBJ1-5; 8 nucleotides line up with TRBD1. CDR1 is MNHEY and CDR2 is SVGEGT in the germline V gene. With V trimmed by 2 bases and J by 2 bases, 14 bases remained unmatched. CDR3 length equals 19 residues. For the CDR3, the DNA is TGTGCCAGCAGTTACACACCGGGACAGGCCACGAGGGGCAATCAGCCCCAGCATTTT. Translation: CASSYTPGQATRGNQPQHF.

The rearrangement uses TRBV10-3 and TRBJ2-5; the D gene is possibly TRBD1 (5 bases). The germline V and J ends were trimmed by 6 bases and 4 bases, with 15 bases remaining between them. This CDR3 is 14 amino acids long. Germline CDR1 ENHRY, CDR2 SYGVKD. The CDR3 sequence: CAIRGVQGLETQYF. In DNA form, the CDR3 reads TGTGCCATCAGAGGGGTCCAGGGATTAGAGACCCAGTACTTC.

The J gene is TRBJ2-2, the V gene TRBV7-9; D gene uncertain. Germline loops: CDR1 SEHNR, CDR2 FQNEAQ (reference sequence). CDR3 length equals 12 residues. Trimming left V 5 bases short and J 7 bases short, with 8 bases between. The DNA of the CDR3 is TGTGCCAGCAGCCCGCATCTCGGGGAGCTGTTTTTT. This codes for CASSPHLGELFF.

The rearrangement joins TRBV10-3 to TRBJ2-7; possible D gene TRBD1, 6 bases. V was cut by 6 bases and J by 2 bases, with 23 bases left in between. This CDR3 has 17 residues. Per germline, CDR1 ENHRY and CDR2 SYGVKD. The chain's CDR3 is CAISHPRFGRDTYEQYF. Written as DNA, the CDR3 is TGTGCCATCAGCCACCCCCGATTCGGCCGGGACACCTACGAGCAGTACTTC.

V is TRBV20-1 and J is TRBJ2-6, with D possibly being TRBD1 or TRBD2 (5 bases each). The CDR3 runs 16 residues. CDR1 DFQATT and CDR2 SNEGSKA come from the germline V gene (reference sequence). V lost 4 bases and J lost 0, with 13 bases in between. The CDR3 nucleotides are TGCAGTGCTATTCATGGGACCGTCTCTGGGGCCAACGTCCTGACTTTC. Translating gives CSAIHGTVSGANVLTF.

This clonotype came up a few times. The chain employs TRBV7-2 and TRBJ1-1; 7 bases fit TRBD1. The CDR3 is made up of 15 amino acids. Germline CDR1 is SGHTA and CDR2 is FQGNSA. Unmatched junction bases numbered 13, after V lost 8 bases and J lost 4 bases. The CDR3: CASSSVGGGSTEAFF. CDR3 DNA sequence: TGTGCCAGCTCATCTGTAGGGGGCGGCAGCACTGAAGCTTTCTTT.

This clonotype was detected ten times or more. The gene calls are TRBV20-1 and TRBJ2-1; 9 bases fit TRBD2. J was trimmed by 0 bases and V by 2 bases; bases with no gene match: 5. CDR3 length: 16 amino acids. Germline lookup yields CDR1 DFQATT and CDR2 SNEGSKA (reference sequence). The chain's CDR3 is CSARRLADNSYNEQFF. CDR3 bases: TGCAGTGCTAGAAGACTAGCGGACAACTCCTACAATGAGCAGTTCTTC.

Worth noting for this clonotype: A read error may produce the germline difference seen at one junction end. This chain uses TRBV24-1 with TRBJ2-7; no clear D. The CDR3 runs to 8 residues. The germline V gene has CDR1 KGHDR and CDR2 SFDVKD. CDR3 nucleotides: TGTGTCACCTACGAGCAGTACTTC. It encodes CVTYEQYF.

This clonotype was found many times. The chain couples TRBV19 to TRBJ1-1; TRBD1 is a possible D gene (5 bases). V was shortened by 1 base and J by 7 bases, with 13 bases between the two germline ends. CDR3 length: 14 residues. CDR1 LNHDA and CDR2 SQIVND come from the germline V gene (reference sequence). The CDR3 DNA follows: TGTGCCAGTAGTATAGCGGGGGGGATTAGTGAAGCTTTCTTT. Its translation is CASSIAGGISEAFF. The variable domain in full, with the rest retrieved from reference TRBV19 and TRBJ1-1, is DGGITQSPKYLFRKEGQNVTLSCEQNLNHDAMYWYRQDPGQGLRLIYYSQIVNDFQKGDIAEGYSVSREKKESFPLTVTSAQKNPTAFYLCASSIAGGISEAFFGQGTRLTVV.

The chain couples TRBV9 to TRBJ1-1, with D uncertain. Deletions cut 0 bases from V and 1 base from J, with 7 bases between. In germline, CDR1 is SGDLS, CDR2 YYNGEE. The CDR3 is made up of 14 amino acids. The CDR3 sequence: CASSVEEGNTEAFF. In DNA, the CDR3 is TGTGCCAGCAGCGTAGAGGAGGGGAACACTGAAGCTTTCTTT.

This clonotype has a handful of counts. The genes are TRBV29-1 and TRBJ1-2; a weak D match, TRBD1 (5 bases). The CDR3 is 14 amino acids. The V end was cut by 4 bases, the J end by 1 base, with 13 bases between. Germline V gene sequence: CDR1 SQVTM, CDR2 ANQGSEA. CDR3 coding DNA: TGCAGCGTTGGACCTAACAGGAATAACTATGGCTACACCTTC. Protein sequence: CSVGPNRNNYGYTF.

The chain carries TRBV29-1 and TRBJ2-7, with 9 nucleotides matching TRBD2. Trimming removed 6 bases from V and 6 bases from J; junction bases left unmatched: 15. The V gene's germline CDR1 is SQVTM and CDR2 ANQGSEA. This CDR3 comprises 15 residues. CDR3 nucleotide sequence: TGCAGCGTCAAACTGGGGCTAGCGGGGAAGCGCGAGCAGTACTTC. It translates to CSVKLGLAGKREQYF.

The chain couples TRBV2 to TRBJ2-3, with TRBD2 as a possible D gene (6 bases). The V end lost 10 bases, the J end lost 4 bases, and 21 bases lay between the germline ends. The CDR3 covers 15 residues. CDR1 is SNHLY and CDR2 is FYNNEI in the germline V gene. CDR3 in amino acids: CATASVAEGADTQYF. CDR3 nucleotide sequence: TGTGCCACCGCCTCGGTAGCGGAAGGCGCAGATACGCAGTATTTT.

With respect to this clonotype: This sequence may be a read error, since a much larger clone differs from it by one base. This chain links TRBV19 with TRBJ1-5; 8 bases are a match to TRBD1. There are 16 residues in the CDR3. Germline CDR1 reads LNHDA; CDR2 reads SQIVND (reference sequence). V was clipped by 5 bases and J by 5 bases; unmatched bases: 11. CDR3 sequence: CASSPRDRTPYQPQHF. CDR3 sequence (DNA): TGTGCCAGTAGTCCCAGGGACAGGACTCCTTATCAGCCCCAGCATTTT. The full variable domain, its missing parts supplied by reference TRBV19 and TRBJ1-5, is DGGITQSPKYLFRKEGQNVTLSCEQNLNHDAMYWYRQDPGQGLRLIYYSQIVNDFQKGDIAEGYSVSREKKESFPLTVTSAQKNPTAFYLCASSPRDRTPYQPQHFGDGTRLSIL.

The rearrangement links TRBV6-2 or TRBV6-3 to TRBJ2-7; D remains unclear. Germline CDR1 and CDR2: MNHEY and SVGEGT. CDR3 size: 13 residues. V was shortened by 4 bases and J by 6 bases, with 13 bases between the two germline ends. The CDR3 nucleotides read TGTGCCAGCAGTTTGTTGTTAGGTGGCGAGCAGTACTTC. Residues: CASSLLLGGEQYF.

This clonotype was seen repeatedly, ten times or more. This CDR3 reads CATSDPGAAEIYGYTF. CDR3 nucleotide sequence: TGTGCCACCAGTGACCCCGGGGCGGCCGAAATCTATGGCTACACCTTC. The V gene is TRBV24-1, the J gene TRBJ1-2; D possibly corresponds to TRBD1 (5 bases). Germline V CDR1 and CDR2: KGHDR, SFDVKD. The CDR3 loop spans 16 amino acids. The ends were cut back, 4 bases at V and 4 bases at J, with 18 bases in the middle.

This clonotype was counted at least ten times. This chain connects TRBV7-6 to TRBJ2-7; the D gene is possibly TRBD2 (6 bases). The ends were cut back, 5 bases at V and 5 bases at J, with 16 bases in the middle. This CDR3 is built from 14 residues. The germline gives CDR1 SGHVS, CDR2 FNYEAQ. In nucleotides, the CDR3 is TGTGCCAGCAGCCCCGGGACTTTCCAAAACGAGCAGTACTTC. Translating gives CASSPGTFQNEQYF.